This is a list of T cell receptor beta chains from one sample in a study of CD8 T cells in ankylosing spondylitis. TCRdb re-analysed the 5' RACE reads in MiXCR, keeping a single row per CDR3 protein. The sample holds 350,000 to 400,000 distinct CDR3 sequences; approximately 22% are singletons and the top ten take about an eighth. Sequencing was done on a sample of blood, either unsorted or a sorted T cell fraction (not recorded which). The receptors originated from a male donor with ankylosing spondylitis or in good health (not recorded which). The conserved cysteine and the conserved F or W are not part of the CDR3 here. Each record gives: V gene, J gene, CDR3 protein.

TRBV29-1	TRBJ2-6	SVRLTDPGDSHFSGANVLT
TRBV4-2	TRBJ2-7	ASSQGTRGYYEQY
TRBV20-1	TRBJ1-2	SARDMEYPNYGYT
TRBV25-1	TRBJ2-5	ASSDTGWNQETQY
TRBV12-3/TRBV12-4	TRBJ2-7	ASMSGAYEQY
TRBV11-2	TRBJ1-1	ASSSWTENTEAF
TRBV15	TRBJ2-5	ATSGGWETQY
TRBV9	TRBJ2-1	ASSVVGAFGHEQF
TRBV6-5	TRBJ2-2	ASSYSTGGLTGELF
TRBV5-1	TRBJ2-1	ASSLGRGVSYNEQF
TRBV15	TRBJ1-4	ATSRDWREKLF
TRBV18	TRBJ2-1	ASSPIGVNEQF
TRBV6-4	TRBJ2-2	ASSPGGAVTGELF
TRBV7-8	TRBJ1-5	ASSLDRGYDQPQH
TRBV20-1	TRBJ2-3	SARAGTGWYNTQY
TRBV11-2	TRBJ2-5	ASSEKLAGGLGKY
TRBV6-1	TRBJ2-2	ASSDTFLGELF
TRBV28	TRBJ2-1	ASSFSGRVEQF
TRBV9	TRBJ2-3	ASSGFISTDTQY
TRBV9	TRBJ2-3	ASSAWTGGPTDTQY
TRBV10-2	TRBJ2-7	ASSEPTIDEQY
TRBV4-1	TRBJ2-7	ASSQSDYYEQY
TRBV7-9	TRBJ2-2	ASSPLRTGELF
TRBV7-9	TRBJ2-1	ASSLGDEQF
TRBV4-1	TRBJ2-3	ASSQEIRLGGPTQY
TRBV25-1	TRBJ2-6	ASRPRAGANVLT
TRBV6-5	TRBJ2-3	ASSYVASGGTDTQY
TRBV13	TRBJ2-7	ASSLSAGDAYEQY
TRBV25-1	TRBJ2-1	ASSEGPSHEQF
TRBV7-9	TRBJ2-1	ASSFPPGLWEQF
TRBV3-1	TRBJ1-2	ASSQLRTGSYGYT
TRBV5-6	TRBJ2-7	ASSLASGDEQY
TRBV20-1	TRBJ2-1	SADYLGRGSSYNEQF
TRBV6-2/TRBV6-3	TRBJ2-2	ATGDRAWGELF
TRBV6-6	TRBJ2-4	ATAGGENIQY
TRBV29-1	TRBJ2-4	SAEGTKNIQY
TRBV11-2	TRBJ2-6	ASSLETPSGANVLT
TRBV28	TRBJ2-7	ASSLRTSLDEQY
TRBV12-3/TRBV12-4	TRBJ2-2	ASSLVGGPPNTGELF
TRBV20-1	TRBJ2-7	SATRLAATYEQY
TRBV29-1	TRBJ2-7	SASTVTYEQY
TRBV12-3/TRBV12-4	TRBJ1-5	ASSSGVDRVRGQPQH
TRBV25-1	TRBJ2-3	ASSEVGMKY
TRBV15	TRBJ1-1	ATSRDRGAGTEAF
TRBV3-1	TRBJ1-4	ASSQDQEKLF
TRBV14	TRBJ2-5	ASSQGATGDQETQY
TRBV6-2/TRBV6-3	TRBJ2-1	ASSSVPLAGLDNEQF
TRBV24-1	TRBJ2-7	ATRQGASYEQY